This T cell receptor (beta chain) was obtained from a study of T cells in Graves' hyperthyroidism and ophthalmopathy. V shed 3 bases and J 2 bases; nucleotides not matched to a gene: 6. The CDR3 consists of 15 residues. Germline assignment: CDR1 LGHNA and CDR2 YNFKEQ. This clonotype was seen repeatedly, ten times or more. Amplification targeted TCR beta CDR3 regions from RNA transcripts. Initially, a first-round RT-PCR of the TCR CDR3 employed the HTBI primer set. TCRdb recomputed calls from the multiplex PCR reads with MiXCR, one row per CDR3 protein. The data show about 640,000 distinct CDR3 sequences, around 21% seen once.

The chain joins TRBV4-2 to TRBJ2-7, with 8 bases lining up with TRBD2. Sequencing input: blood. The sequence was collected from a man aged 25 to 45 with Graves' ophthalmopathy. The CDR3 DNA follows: TGTGCCAGCAGCCAGTCTAGCGGGTCCGCCTACGAGCAGTACTTC. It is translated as CASSQSSGSAYEQYF.